This paragraph reports one T cell receptor (beta chain). The antigen is undetermined. The entry originates in a study of brain T cells in children with intractable seizures. Study-wide results and caveats: Pre- and post-surgery blood differed in depth, so pre-surgery absences may be undersampling. Patients' HCMV serostatus was unknown; virus specificity rests on CDR3 similarity alone.

Generated by immunoSEQ multiplex PCR, the TCRdb table keeps only in-frame clones and is missing some. This table holds 75,000 to 80,000 clones, 93% found once. The CDR3 loop spans 14 amino acids. V gave up 1 base and J gave up 1 base, with 2 bases separating them. Germline values: CDR1 SGHTA, CDR2 FQGTGA. Sequencing was limited to surgery cases with top T cell transcript signatures in brain tissue. Before surgery, patients took at least one anti-epileptic drug. The sequence was collected from a boy under two years old with tuberous sclerosis and intractable seizures. Sequenced here: peripheral blood, sampled at surgery. The rearrangement uses TRBV7-3 and TRBJ2-6; no firm D call. CDR3 nucleotides: TGTGCCAGCAGCTTAAGTTCTGGGGCCAACGTCCTGACTTTC. The encoded protein is CASSLSSGANVLTF.